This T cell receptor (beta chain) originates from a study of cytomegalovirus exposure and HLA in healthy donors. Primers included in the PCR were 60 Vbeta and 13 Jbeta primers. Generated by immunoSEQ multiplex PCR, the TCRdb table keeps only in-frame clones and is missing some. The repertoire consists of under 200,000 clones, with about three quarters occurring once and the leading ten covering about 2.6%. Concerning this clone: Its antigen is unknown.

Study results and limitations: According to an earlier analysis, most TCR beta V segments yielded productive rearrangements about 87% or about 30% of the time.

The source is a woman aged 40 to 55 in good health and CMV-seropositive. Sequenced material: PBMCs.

CDR3 coding DNA: TGTGCCTGGACAATAAGAGCTAGCACAGATACGCAGTATTTT. Amino acid sequence: CAWTIRASTDTQYF. The genes are TRBV30 and TRBJ2-3; D is uncertain. This CDR3 region has 14 residues. Trimming left V 4 bases short and J 0 bases short, with 11 bases between. Germline assignment: CDR1 GTSNPN and CDR2 SVGIG (reference sequence).